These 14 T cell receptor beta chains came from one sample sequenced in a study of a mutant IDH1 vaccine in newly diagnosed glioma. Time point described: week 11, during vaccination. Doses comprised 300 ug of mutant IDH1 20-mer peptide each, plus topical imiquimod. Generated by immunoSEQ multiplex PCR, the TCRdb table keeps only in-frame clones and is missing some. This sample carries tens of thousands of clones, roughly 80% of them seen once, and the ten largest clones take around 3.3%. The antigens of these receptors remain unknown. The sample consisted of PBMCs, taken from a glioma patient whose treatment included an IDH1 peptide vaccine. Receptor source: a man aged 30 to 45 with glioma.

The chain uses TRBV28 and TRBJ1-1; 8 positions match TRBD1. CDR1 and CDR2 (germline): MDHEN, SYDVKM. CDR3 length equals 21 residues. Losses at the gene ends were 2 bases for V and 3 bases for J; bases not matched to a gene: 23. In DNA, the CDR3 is TGTGCCAGCAGTTTAAAGTTGGCTCCCCAGGGGGCATCGGTAGCTGACACTGAAGCTTTCTTT. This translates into CASSLKLAPQGASVADTEAFF. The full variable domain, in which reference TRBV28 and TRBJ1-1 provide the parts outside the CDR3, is DVKVTQSSRYLVKRTGEKVFLECVQDMDHENMFWYRQDPGLGLRLIYFSYDVKMKEKGDIPEGYSVSREKKERFSLILESASTNQTSMYLCASSLKLAPQGASVADTEAFFGQGTRLTVV.

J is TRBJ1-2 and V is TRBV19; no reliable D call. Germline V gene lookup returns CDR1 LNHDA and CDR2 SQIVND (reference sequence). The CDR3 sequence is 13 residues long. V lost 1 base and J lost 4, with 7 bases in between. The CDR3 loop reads CASSIGFGYGYTF. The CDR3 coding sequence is TGTGCCAGTAGTATAGGATTCGGCTATGGCTACACCTTC.

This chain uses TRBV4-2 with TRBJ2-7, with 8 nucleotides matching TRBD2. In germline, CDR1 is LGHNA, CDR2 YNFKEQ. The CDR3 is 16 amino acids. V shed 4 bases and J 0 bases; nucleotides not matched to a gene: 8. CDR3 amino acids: CASSRTSLGSSYEQYF. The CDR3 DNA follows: TGTGCCAGCAGCCGGACTAGCCTCGGGAGCTCCTACGAGCAGTACTTC.

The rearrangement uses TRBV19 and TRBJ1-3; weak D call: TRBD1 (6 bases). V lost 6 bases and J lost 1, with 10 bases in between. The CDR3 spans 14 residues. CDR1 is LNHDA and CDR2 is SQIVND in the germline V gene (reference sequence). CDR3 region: CASSVDSSGNTIYF. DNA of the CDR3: TGTGCCAGTAGCGTGGACAGTTCTGGAAACACCATATATTTT.

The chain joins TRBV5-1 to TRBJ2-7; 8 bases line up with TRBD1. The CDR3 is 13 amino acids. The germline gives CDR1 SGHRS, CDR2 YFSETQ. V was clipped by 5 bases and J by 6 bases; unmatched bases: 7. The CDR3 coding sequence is TGCGCCAGCAGGTCCCAGGGGGCGAGCGAGCAGTACTTC. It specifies CASRSQGASEQYF.

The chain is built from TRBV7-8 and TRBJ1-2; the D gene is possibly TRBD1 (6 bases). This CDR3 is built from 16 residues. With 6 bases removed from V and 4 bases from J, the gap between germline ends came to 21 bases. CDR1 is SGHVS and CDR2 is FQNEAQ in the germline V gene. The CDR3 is CASRPTGADFVYGYTF. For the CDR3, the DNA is TGTGCCAGCAGACCTACGGGGGCGGATTTTGTCTATGGCTACACCTTC.

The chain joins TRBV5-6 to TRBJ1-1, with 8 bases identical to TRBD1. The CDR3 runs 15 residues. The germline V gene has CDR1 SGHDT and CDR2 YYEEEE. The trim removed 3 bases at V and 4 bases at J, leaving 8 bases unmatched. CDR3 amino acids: CASSSRGRVSTEAFF. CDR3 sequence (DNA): TGTGCCAGCAGCTCCAGGGGGCGCGTCAGCACTGAAGCTTTCTTT.

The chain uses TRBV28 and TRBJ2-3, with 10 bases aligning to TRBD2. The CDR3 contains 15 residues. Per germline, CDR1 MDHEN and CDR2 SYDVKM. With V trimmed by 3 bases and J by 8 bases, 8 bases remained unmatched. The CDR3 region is CASSFPSGGGPTQYF. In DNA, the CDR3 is TGTGCCAGCAGTTTCCCTAGCGGGGGTGGGCCTACGCAGTATTTT. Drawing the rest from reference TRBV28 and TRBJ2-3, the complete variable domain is DVKVTQSSRYLVKRTGEKVFLECVQDMDHENMFWYRQDPGLGLRLIYFSYDVKMKEKGDIPEGYSVSREKKERFSLILESASTNQTSMYLCASSFPSGGGPTQYFGPGTRLTVL.

In nucleotides, the CDR3 is TGTGCCAGCAGCTTGCCCACAGGGGATTCGGACGAGGCACTGTTTTTT. Translated: CASSLPTGDSDEALFF. This sequence joins TRBV9 and TRBJ1-4; the match to TRBD1 covers 7 bases. The trim removed 4 bases at V and 13 bases at J, leaving 19 bases unmatched. Germline values: CDR1 SGDLS, CDR2 YYNGEE. The CDR3 is made up of 16 amino acids.

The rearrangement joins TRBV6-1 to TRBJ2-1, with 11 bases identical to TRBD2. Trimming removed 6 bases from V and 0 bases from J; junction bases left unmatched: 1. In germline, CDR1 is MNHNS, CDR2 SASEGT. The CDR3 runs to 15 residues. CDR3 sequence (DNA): TGTGCCAGCAGACTAGCGGGGGCCTCCTACAATGAGCAGTTCTTC. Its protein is CASRLAGASYNEQFF.

This CDR3 reads CASSYSTAGAYNEQFF. In DNA, the CDR3 is TGTGCCAGCAGTTACTCGACTGCGGGGGCCTACAATGAGCAGTTCTTC. This chain connects TRBV6-5 to TRBJ2-1, with TRBD2 matching 7 bases. CDR1 is MNHEY, CDR2 SVGAGI, per germline. Germline trimming cut 0 bases from V and 2 bases from J; bases unmatched to any gene: 4. This CDR3 spans 16 amino acids.

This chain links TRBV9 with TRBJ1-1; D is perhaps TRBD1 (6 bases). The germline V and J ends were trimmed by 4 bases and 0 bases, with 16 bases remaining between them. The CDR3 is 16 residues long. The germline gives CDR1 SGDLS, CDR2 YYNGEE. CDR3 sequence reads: CASSRPSGAMNTEAFF. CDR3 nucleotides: TGTGCCAGCAGCCGCCCCTCAGGGGCCATGAACACTGAAGCTTTCTTT.

As DNA, the CDR3 is TGCGCCAGCAGCTTGGAAGTAGGACAAGAGACCCAGTACTTC. As protein: CASSLEVGQETQYF. The chain has TRBV5-1 and TRBJ2-5; D not certain. Germline V CDR1 and CDR2: SGHRS, YFSETQ. V dropped 0 bases and J dropped 2 bases, with 8 bases sitting between them. The CDR3 contains 14 residues.

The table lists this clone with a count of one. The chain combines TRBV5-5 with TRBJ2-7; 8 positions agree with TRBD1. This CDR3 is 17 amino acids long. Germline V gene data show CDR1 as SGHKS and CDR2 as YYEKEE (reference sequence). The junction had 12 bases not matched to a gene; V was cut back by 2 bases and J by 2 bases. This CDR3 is CASSFDLRTGQTYEQYF. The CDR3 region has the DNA TGTGCCAGCAGCTTTGATCTCAGGACAGGGCAGACCTACGAGCAGTACTTC.